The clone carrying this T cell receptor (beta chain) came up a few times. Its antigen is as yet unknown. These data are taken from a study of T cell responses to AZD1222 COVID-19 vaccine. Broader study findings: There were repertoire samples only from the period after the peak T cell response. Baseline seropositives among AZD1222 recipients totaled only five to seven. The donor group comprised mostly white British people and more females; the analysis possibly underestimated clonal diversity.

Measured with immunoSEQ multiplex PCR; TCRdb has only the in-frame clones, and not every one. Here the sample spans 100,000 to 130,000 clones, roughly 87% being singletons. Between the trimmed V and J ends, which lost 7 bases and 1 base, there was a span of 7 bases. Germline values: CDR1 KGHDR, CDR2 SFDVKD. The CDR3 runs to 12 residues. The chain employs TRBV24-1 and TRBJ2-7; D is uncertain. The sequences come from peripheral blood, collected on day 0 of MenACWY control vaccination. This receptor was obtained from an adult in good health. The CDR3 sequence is CATRGRSYEQYF. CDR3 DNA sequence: TGTGCCACCAGGGGTCGTTCCTACGAGCAGTACTTC.